The clone carrying this T cell receptor (beta chain) occurred once. Its antigen is currently unknown. The CDR3 length is 16 residues. V gave up 7 bases and J gave up 5 bases, with 23 bases separating them. Using immunoSEQ multiplex PCR, the repertoire was profiled, and TCRdb retains in-frame clones only, with some absent. The sample comprises fewer than 350,000 clones, around 87% of which are singletons, and about 17% rests with the top ten. The data are from a study of shared clonotypes between healthy human individuals. Study-wide background: Per donor, CD8 memory used one plate, CD8 naive used two, CD4 memory used three and CD4 naive used three.

General study points: Tissues were not sampled, only blood, and their repertoires likely differ. Limited genetic and exposure-history diversity came from having few donors. A handful of donors held about 5% of naive CD4 clonotypes in common.

This sequence was found in a man aged 18 to 30 in good health. The sample was memory CD8+ T cells sorted from blood. Specified subset: CD45RO+ cells pooled with CCR7-negative TemRA cells. The V call is TRBV23-1, the J call TRBJ2-5; a weak D match, TRBD2 (6 bases). TRBV23-1 is treated as an ORF (open reading frame) with a function not yet certain. The CDR3 protein is CASKSPGLLRRETQYF. The CDR3 DNA is TGCGCCAGCAAATCACCGGGACTCCTCCGCCGTGAGACCCAGTACTTC.